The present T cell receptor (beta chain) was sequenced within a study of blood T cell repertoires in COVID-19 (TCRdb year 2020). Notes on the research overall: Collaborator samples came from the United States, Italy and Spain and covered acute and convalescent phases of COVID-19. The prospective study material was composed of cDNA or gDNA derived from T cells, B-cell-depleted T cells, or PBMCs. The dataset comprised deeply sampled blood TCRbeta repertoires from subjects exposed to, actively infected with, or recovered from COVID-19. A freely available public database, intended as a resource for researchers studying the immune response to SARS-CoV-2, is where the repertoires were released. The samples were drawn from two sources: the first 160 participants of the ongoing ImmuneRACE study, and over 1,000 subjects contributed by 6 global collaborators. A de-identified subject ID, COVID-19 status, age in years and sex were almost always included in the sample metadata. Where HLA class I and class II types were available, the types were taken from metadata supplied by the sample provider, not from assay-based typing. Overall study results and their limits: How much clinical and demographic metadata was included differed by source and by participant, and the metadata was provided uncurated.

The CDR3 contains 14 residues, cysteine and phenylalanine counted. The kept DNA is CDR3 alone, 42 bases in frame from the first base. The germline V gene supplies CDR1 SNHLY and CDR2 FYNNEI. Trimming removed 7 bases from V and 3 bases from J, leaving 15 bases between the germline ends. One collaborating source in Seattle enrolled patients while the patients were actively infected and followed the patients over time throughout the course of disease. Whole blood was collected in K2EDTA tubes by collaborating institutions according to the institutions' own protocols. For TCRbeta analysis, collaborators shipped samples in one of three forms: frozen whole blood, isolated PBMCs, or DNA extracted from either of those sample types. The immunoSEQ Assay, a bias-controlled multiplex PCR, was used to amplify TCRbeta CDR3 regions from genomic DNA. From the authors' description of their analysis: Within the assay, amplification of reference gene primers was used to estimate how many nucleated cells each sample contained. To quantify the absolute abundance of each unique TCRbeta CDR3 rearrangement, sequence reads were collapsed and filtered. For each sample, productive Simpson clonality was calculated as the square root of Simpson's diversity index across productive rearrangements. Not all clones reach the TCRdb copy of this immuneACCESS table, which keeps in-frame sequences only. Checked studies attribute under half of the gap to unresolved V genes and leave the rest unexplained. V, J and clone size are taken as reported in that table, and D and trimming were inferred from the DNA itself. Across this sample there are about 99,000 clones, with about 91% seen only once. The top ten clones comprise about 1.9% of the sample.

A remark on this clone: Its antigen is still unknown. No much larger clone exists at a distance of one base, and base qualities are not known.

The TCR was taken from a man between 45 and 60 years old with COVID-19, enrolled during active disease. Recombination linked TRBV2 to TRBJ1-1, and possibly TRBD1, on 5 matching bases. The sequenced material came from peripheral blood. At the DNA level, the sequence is TGTGCCAGCACTGAGGCGGGGGGTGACACTGAAGCTTTCTTT. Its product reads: CASTEAGGDTEAFF.